A selection of T cell receptor beta chains follows, all from one sample in a study of blood T cell repertoires in COVID-19. Only in-frame clones appear in the TCRdb table, and some are missing; sequencing was by immunoSEQ multiplex PCR. The sample includes some 360,000 clones, roughly 86% of them seen just once. Sequencing input: PBMCs or T cells enriched from blood (not recorded which). These receptors came from a woman in her twenties or thirties who had been exposed to COVID-19. CDR3s include the opening cysteine and the closing phenylalanine or tryptophan. D genes are given only for firm matches. Expanded clones get a size class; other rows say once, few or many, or leave the size out.

>TRBD1|TRBV2|NA|TRBJ2-3
TGTGCCAGCAGTACCGGGACAGGGCCAGATACGCAGTATTTT
CASSTGTGPDTQYF
>TRBD2|TRBV27|NA|TRBJ2-7
TGTGCCAGCAGCACCGGGACTAGCGGGAACGAGCAGTACTTC
CASSTGTSGNEQYF
>TRBD1|TRBV27|few|TRBJ1-5
TGTGCCAGCAGTTTAATCACAGGGGAACAGCCCCAGCATTTT
CASSLITGEQPQHF
>NA|TRBV6-5|NA|TRBJ1-5
TGTGCCAGCAGGACAGGTTCTCGGCCCCAGCATTTT
CASRTGSRPQHF
>NA|TRBV7-8|NA|TRBJ1-5
TGTGCCAGCAGCTTTGGGATCAGGGCTGAGGGCAATCAGCCCCAGCATTTT
CASSFGIRAEGNQPQHF
>NA|TRBV10-1|NA|TRBJ1-1
TGCGCCAGCAGTCAGGGAATGAACACTGAAGCTTTCTTT
CASSQGMNTEAFF
>NA|TRBV12-5|NA|TRBJ1-1
TGTGCTAGTGGTTTGGTACTTAGAGAAGCTTTCTTT
CASGLVLREAFF
>TRBD2|TRBV5-1|NA|TRBJ2-1
TGCGCCAGCAGCTTGGCTAGCGGAAACTCCTACAATGAGCAGTTCTTC
CASSLASGNSYNEQFF
>NA|TRBV29-1|NA|TRBJ2-1
TGCAGCGTTGATGAGACTGGAAACAATGAGCAGTTCTTC
CSVDETGNNEQFF
>TRBD2|TRBV28|few|TRBJ2-7
TGTGCCAGCAGTTCTGGGACTAGCGGGAGCCGGGTCCCCTACGAGCAGTACTTC
CASSSGTSGSRVPYEQYF
>NA|TRBV28|NA|TRBJ2-1
TGTGCCAGCAGAACCCCTGACAGGCAGCAGTTCTTC
CASRTPDRQQFF
>TRBD2|TRBV4-2|NA|TRBJ2-1
TGTGCCAGCAGCCCACTGGGACTAGCGGGAGACAATGAGCAGTTCTTC
CASSPLGLAGDNEQFF
>TRBD1|TRBV11-2|NA|TRBJ2-3
TGTGCCAGCAGACCTTTCCTACAGGGGGAATACAGCACAGATACGCAGTATTTT
CASRPFLQGEYSTDTQYF
>NA|TRBV5-5|once|TRBJ2-2
TGTGCCAGCAGCTTGGGATCGGTTGGGGAGCTGTTTTTT
CASSLGSVGELFF
>NA|TRBV7-6|NA|TRBJ2-2
TGTGCCAGCATGAGAGAGGGAGTGGCCGGGGAGCTGTTTTTT
CASMREGVAGELFF
>TRBD2|TRBV29-1|NA|TRBJ2-2
TGCAGCGTTCGGACTAGCGGAGGCCTCGGGGAGCTGTTTTTT
CSVRTSGGLGELFF
>TRBD1|TRBV5-1|NA|TRBJ1-4
TGCGCCAGCAGCTTGCAACAGGGGGGTGAAAAACTGTTTTTT
CASSLQQGGEKLFF
>NA|TRBV19|NA|TRBJ1-6
TGTGCCAGTAGTGTGAACTCGGGTGGAGGGTGGATTTCACCCCTCCACTTT
CASSVNSGGGWISPLHF
>NA|TRBV5-4|NA|TRBJ2-7
TGTGCCAGCAGCCCCCCGGGGAGGAGCTCCTACGAGCAGTACTTC
CASSPPGRSSYEQYF
>NA|TRBV20-1|NA|TRBJ1-2
TGCAGTGCTAGTAGCGGAAGTTATAACTATGGCTACACCTTC
CSASSGSYNYGYTF